These 26 T cell receptor beta chains were all obtained from the same sample, sequenced in a study of chemoradiotherapy in HPV16-positive cancers. The method was immunoSEQ multiplex PCR; TCRdb's version includes in-frame clones alone and lacks a portion of them. The table lists over 35,000 clones, roughly three quarters of them singletons, with 5.2% in the top ten. Sequenced material: blood, taken from a patient who underwent chemoradiotherapy. The receptors come from a human donor with HPV-associated anogenital cancer.

The chain is built from TRBV6-1 and TRBJ1-6; 7 nucleotides align to TRBD1. CDR1 is MNHNS, CDR2 SASEGT, per germline. Trimming took 4 bases from V and 4 from J; bases not matched to a gene: 7. CDR3 length equals 16 residues. CDR3 DNA: TGTGCCAGCAGTGGTACCGGACAGGAGTATAATTCACCCCTCCACTTT. It specifies CASSGTGQEYNSPLHF.

The genes are TRBV19 and TRBJ1-5, with D maybe TRBD1 (5 bases). This CDR3 region has 15 residues. Germline V gene data show CDR1 as LNHDA and CDR2 as SQIVND (reference sequence). The germline V and J ends were trimmed by 5 bases and 0 bases, with 11 bases remaining between them. The CDR3 coding sequence is TGTGCCAGTAGTCAGAATACAGGTAGCAATCAGCCCCAGCATTTT. The encoded protein is CASSQNTGSNQPQHF. Supplemented by reference TRBV19 and TRBJ1-5, the full variable domain reads DGGITQSPKYLFRKEGQNVTLSCEQNLNHDAMYWYRQDPGQGLRLIYYSQIVNDFQKGDIAEGYSVSREKKESFPLTVTSAQKNPTAFYLCASSQNTGSNQPQHFGDGTRLSIL.

The chain recombines TRBV10-3 with TRBJ2-7; possible D gene TRBD1, 5 bases. Between the trimmed V and J ends, which lost 6 bases and 4 bases, there was a span of 7 bases. This CDR3 spans 11 amino acids. Germline values: CDR1 ENHRY, CDR2 SYGVKD. This CDR3 is CAISDSYEQYF. As DNA, the CDR3 is TGTGCCATCAGCGACAGTTACGAGCAGTACTTC.

This clone appeared a few times. The chain carries TRBV27 and TRBJ1-1, with no clear D. The CDR3 has 14 amino acids. V was pared by 5 bases and J by 4 bases, with 14 bases between. Germline CDR1 and CDR2: MNHEY and SMNVEV (reference sequence). The CDR3 bases are TGTGCCAGCAGTCCGACCCGGGGAAGCACTGAAGCTTTCTTT. This gives the protein CASSPTRGSTEAFF.

The count of this clone is one. The chain recombines TRBV4-2 with TRBJ2-5; 16 bases fit TRBD2. CDR1 and CDR2 (germline): LGHNA, YNFKEQ. The CDR3 length is 16 residues. V dropped 3 bases and J dropped 5; count of bases not matched to a gene: 3. CDR3 sequence: CASSQGLAGGRETQYF. The CDR3 coding sequence is TGTGCCAGCAGCCAGGGACTAGCGGGGGGGCGGGAGACCCAGTACTTC.

This clone has only one observation. The chain joins TRBV5-6 to TRBJ2-1; no firm D call. V lost 4 bases and J 9 bases, leaving 14 bases between the germline ends. Germline assignment: CDR1 SGHDT and CDR2 YYEEEE. The CDR3 length is 13 residues. CDR3 bases: TGTGCCAGCAGCCCACGACCGTTGGTTGAGCAGTTCTTC. As protein: CASSPRPLVEQFF.

This clone was observed a handful of times. V and J are TRBV19 and TRBJ1-2, with D possibly being TRBD1 (5 bases). Germline V gene data show CDR1 as LNHDA and CDR2 as SQIVND (reference sequence). Between the trimmed V and J ends, which lost 7 bases and 7 bases, there was a span of 16 bases. The CDR3 contains 13 residues. The CDR3 loop is CASKRGEIGGYTF. In DNA form, the CDR3 reads TGTGCCAGTAAGAGAGGGGAGATTGGTGGCTACACCTTC.

The chain employs TRBV5-1 and TRBJ2-2, with D possibly matching TRBD2 (7 bases). Trimming removed 4 bases from V and 7 bases from J, with 20 bases in between. The CDR3 length is 16 residues. Germline assignment: CDR1 SGHRS and CDR2 YFSETQ. CDR3 sequence reads: CASSGGAGTVGGELFF. The DNA for the CDR3 is TGCGCCAGCAGCGGGGGGGCAGGGACTGTTGGCGGGGAGCTGTTTTTT.

J is TRBJ2-1 and V is TRBV2, with D perhaps matching TRBD1 (6 bases). Trimming left V 2 bases short and J 3 bases short, with 8 bases between. The CDR3 spans 14 residues. Germline V CDR1 and CDR2: SNHLY, FYNNEI. The CDR3 here is CASSEWTVYNEQFF. CDR3 DNA sequence: TGTGCCAGCAGTGAATGGACAGTCTACAATGAGCAGTTCTTC.

The J gene is TRBJ1-2, the V gene TRBV7-8; weak D call: TRBD1 (5 bases). The CDR3 covers 15 residues. Germline CDR1 SGHVS, CDR2 FQNEAQ. Trimming stripped 0 bases from V and 4 bases from J, with 12 bases between. The CDR3 sequence is CASSLALGAGYGYTF. The CDR3 DNA reads as TGTGCCAGCAGCTTAGCGCTAGGGGCAGGCTATGGCTACACCTTC.

The V gene is TRBV5-1, the J gene TRBJ2-1; TRBD1 matches at 9 bases. Losses at the gene ends were 0 bases for V and 13 bases for J; bases not matched to a gene: 2. This CDR3 contains 12 residues. Germline values: CDR1 SGHRS, CDR2 YFSETQ. CDR3 loop: CASSLEGQGQFF. Here the CDR3 DNA reads TGCGCCAGCAGCTTGGAGGGACAGGGTCAGTTCTTC.

The V and J genes are TRBV10-2 and TRBJ2-3; D is perhaps TRBD1 (5 bases). V was clipped by 5 bases and J by 2 bases, with 20 bases between them. CDR3 length equals 17 residues. Germline V gene sequence: CDR1 WSHSY, CDR2 SAAADI. The CDR3 loop reads CASSPDRYRGTTDTQYF. The CDR3 nucleotides are TGCGCCAGCAGTCCTGACCGCTATAGGGGAACCACAGATACGCAGTATTTT.

This clone was observed a few times. The chain is built from TRBV9 and TRBJ1-1; no clear D. There are 14 residues in the CDR3. V was shortened by 4 bases and J by 0 bases, with 10 bases between the two germline ends. Germline CDR1 reads SGDLS; CDR2 reads YYNGEE. In DNA, the CDR3 is TGTGCCAGCAGCCTGACCGCACTGAACACTGAAGCTTTCTTT. It is translated as CASSLTALNTEAFF.

This clone was recorded once. J is TRBJ2-7 and V is TRBV6-5, with 9 nucleotides matching TRBD1. CDR1 is MNHEY, CDR2 SVGAGI, per germline. Trimming cost V 6 bases and J 7 bases; bases outside gene matches: 4. The CDR3 is 12 residues long. The CDR3 loop reads CASRQGAGEQYF. The CDR3 DNA follows: TGTGCCAGCAGACAGGGGGCGGGGGAGCAGTACTTC.

This rearrangement joins TRBV29-1 to TRBJ2-1, with D perhaps matching TRBD1 or TRBD2 (6 bases each). V was shortened by 3 bases and J by 0 bases, with 15 bases between the two germline ends. CDR3 size: 16 residues. Germline CDR1 reads SQVTM; CDR2 reads ANQGSEA. CDR3 coding DNA: TGCAGCGTTGAGTTACGAGGGGGGAGCTCCTACAATGAGCAGTTCTTC. This encodes CSVELRGGSSYNEQFF.

V and J are TRBV6-1 and TRBJ2-1, with 7 nucleotides matching TRBD1. Germline values: CDR1 MNHNS, CDR2 SASEGT. J lost 6 bases, V lost 2 bases, and 7 bases had no gene match. The CDR3 sequence is 15 residues long. The CDR3 loop is CASSEQTGKVNEQFF. The CDR3, as DNA: TGTGCCAGCAGTGAACAGACAGGGAAGGTCAATGAGCAGTTCTTC.

The V gene is TRBV10-1, the J gene TRBJ1-6; D unclear. Germline V gene lookup returns CDR1 WNHNN and CDR2 SYGVQD (reference sequence). CDR3 size: 16 residues. V was shortened by 2 bases and J by 0 bases, with 8 bases between the two germline ends. In DNA, the CDR3 is TGCGCCAGCAGTGAGACCGACGGCTCCTATAATTCACCCCTCCACTTT. It yields the protein CASSETDGSYNSPLHF.

This rearrangement joins TRBV4-2 to TRBJ2-3, with D perhaps assigned TRBD1 or TRBD2 (6 bases each). The V gene's germline CDR1 is LGHNA and CDR2 YNFKEQ. CDR3 length: 15 residues. The germline V and J ends were trimmed by 0 bases and 9 bases, with 16 bases remaining between them. The CDR3 protein is CASSQEELGGVTQYF. The CDR3 DNA sequence: TGTGCCAGCAGCCAAGAAGAATTGGGGGGCGTCACGCAGTATTTT.

The J gene is TRBJ2-7, the V gene TRBV6-6, with D possibly matching TRBD1 (6 bases). Germline V gene lookup returns CDR1 MNHNY and CDR2 SVGAGI (reference sequence). The CDR3 contains 16 residues. Trimming pared 0 bases from V and 2 bases from J, leaving 14 bases between. CDR3 loop: CASSYSLTGITYEQYF. DNA for the CDR3: TGTGCCAGCAGTTACTCTCTCACAGGGATCACCTACGAGCAGTACTTC.

The chain joins TRBV6-5 to TRBJ1-6; D remains ambiguous. The CDR3 totals 15 residues. V was pared by 5 bases and J by 6 bases, with 14 bases between. Germline CDR1 MNHEY, CDR2 SVGAGI. CDR3 sequence (DNA): TGTGCCAGCAGTCAAGACCGGGCCTCTAATTCACCCCTCCACTTT. Translation: CASSQDRASNSPLHF.

J is TRBJ2-3 and V is TRBV7-2; D ambiguous. CDR1 and CDR2 from the germline V gene are SGHTA and FQGNSA. V shed 0 bases and J shed 6 bases, with 10 bases lying between them. There are 14 residues in the CDR3. CDR3 sequence (DNA): TGTGCCAGCAGCTTAGCGGCGCAGGTCGATACGCAGTATTTT. Its protein is CASSLAAQVDTQYF.

This clone was seen once. The rearrangement uses TRBV5-6 and TRBJ2-3, with D uncertain. V gave up 3 bases and J gave up 4 bases, with 12 bases separating them. CDR1 is SGHDT, CDR2 YYEEEE, per germline. This CDR3 has 14 residues. The CDR3 nucleotides are TGTGCCAGCAGCTCGCGATCGACCTCAGATACGCAGTATTTT. The encoded protein is CASSSRSTSDTQYF.

The chain uses TRBV18 and TRBJ1-1; D remains unclear. This CDR3 is built from 15 residues. Trimming left V 0 bases short and J 4 bases short, with 12 bases between. Per germline, CDR1 KGHSH and CDR2 LQKENI. The CDR3 region has the DNA TGTGCCAGCTCACCACCGGAAGGGAGTGGCACTGAAGCTTTCTTT. It specifies CASSPPEGSGTEAFF.

This chain connects TRBV7-9 to TRBJ1-3, with a tentative D call TRBD1 (6 bases). V was cut by 5 bases and J by 1 base, with 12 bases left in between. Per the germline V gene, CDR1 is SEHNR and CDR2 is FQNEAQ (reference sequence). CDR3 length: 15 amino acids. The CDR3 nucleotides are TGTGCCAGCAGCCGCGACAGGCTGTCTGGAAACACCATATATTTT. Protein sequence: CASSRDRLSGNTIYF.

As DNA, the CDR3 is TGTGCCAGCAGCTTAATGGGGCAGGGCTACACCTTC. Amino acids: CASSLMGQGYTF. The chain links TRBV7-2 to TRBJ1-2; maybe TRBD1 (5 bases). Germline assignment: CDR1 SGHTA and CDR2 FQGNSA. V dropped 2 bases and J dropped 8 bases, with 9 bases sitting between them. The CDR3 is 12 amino acids. The variable domain in full, with the rest retrieved from reference TRBV7-2 and TRBJ1-2, is GAGVSQSPSNKVTEKGKDVELRCDPISGHTALYWYRQSLGQGLEFLIYFQGNSAPDKSGLPSDRFSAERTGGSVSTLTIQRTQQEDSAVYLCASSLMGQGYTFGSGTRLTVV.

V gene TRBV5-1 combines with J gene TRBJ2-2, with 8 bases aligning to TRBD1. J gave up 0 bases and V 1 base, and 8 bases lay outside the gene matches. CDR1 and CDR2 from the germline V gene are SGHRS and YFSETQ. The CDR3 is 18 amino acids. For the CDR3, the DNA is TGCGCCAGCAGCTTGCCGACAGGGGACGAAGCGAACACCGGGGAGCTGTTTTTT. Protein sequence: CASSLPTGDEANTGELFF. Variable domain in full (rest from reference TRBV5-1 and TRBJ2-2): KAGVTQTPRYLIKTRGQQVTLSCSPISGHRSVSWYQQTPGQGLQFLFEYFSETQRNKGNFPGRFSGRQFSNSRSEMNVSTLELGDSALYLCASSLPTGDEANTGELFFGEGSRLTVL.